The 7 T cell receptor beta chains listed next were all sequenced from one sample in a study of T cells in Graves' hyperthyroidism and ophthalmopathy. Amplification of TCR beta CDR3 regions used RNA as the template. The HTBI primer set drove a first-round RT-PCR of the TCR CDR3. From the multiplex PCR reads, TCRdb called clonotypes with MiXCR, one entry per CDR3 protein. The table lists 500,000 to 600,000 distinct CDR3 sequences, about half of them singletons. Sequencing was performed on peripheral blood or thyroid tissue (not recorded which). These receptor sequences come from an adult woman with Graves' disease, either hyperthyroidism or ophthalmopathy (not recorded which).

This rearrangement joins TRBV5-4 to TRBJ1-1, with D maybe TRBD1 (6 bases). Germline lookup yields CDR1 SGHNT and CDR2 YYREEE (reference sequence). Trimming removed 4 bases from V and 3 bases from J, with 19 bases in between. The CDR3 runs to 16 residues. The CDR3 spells CASSPESGGLYTEAFF. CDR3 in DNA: TGTGCCAGCAGCCCCGAGTCGGGGGGCCTGTACACTGAAGCTTTCTTT.

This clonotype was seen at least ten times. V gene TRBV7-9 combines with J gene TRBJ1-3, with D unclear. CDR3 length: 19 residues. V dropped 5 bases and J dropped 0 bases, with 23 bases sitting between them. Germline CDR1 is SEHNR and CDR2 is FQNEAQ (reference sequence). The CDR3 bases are TGTGCCAGCAGCCCCCGGGAAGGGCTGACTAGGATCTCTGGAAACACCATATATTTT. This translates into CASSPREGLTRISGNTIYF. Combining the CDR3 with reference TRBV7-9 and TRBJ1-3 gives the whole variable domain DTGVSQNPRHKITKRGQNVTFRCDPISEHNRLYWYRQTLGQGPEFLTYFQNEAQLEKSRLLSDRFSAERPKGSFSTLEIQRTEQGDSAMYLCASSPREGLTRISGNTIYFGEGSWLTVV.

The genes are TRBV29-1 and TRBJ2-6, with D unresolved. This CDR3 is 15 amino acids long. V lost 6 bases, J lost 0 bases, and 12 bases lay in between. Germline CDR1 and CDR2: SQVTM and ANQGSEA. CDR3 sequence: CSVAGPSSGANVLTF. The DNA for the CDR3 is TGCAGCGTCGCAGGACCCTCCTCTGGGGCCAACGTCCTGACTTTC.

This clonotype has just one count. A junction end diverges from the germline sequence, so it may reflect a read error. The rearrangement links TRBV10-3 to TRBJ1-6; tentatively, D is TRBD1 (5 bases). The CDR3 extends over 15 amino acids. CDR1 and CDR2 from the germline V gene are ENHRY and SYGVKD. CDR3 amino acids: CASSEAGANNSPLHF. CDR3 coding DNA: TGTGCCAGCAGTGAAGCTGGGGCGAATAATTCACCCCTCCACTTT.

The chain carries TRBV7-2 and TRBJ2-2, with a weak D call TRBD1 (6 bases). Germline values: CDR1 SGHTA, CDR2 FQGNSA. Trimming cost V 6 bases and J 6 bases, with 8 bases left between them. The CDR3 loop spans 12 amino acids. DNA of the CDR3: TGTGCCAGCAGTACAGGGCCCGGGGAGCTGTTTTTT. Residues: CASSTGPGELFF.

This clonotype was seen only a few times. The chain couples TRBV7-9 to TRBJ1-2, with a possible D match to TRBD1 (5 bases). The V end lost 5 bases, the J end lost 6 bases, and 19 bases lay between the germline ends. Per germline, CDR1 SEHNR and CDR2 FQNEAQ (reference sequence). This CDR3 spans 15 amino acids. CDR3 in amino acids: CASSISGIGLHGYTF. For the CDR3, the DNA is TGTGCCAGCAGCATCTCAGGGATCGGTTTACATGGCTACACCTTC.

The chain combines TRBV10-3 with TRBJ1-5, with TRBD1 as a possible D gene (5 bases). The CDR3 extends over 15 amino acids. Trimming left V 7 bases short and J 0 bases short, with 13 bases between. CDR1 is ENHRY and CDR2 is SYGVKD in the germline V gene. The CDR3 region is CAITEGDYSNQPQHF. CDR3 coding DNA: TGTGCCATCACGGAAGGGGATTATAGCAATCAGCCCCAGCATTTT.